A selection of T cell receptor beta chains follows, all from one sample in a study of blood T cells in healthy people across ages. MiXCR was run by TCRdb on the 5' RACE reads, yielding one entry per CDR3 protein. The sample consists of around 1.5 million distinct CDR3 sequences, around 36% of them appearing once. The sample consisted of blood. All receptors come from a woman in her 30s in good health. The CDR3 runs from the conserved cysteine through the conserved F or W. The D gene is left open where the match is weak. Size tells how often a clone was seen (once, few, many) or the class of an expanded clone, and some rows leave it out.

v_call	d_call	j_call	clone_size	cdr3_nt	cdr3_aa
TRBV12-3/TRBV12-4	-	TRBJ2-6	few	TGTGCCAGCAGTCGCTCAGGGGTCTCTGGGGCCAACGTCCTGACTTTC	CASSRSGVSGANVLTF
TRBV29-1	TRBD2	TRBJ2-5	many	TGCAGCGTTGATGGAGTATGGGGAGGGTTTGAGGGAGAGACCCAGTACTTC	CSVDGVWGGFEGETQYF
TRBV4-1	TRBD2	TRBJ2-7	-	TGCGCCAGCAGCCAAGAACTTCGGACTAGCTACGAGCAGTACTTC	CASSQELRTSYEQYF
TRBV11-3	TRBD2	TRBJ2-4	once	TGTGCCAGCAGCTTAGTTCCTAAGCGGGAGGGCCTAGTCAAAAACATTCAGTACTTC	CASSLVPKREGLVKNIQYF
TRBV5-1	TRBD1	TRBJ1-2	-	TGCGTCAGCAGCTTGGAGGGGACAGGGGGCTATGGCTACACCTTC	CVSSLEGTGGYGYTF
TRBV20-1	TRBD1	TRBJ1-2	-	TGCGGTGCTAGATTCACCGGGACAGGGGGCTCAGGCTACACCTTC	CGARFTGTGGSGYTF
TRBV30	-	TRBJ1-5	few	TGTGCCTGGAGTGTCCAGGGAAATCAGCCCCAGCATTTT	CAWSVQGNQPQHF
TRBV6-1	-	TRBJ2-7	once	TGTGCCAGCAGTGAAGCGACCGTAGCGGCAAATGAGCAGTACTTC	CASSEATVAANEQYF
TRBV7-3	-	TRBJ2-5	-	TGTGCCAGCAGCTTAAATCCTAGTTTGGAGACCCAGTACTTC	CASSLNPSLETQYF
TRBV20-1	-	TRBJ2-3	-	TGCAGTGCTAGGACCCGGGTCTTTGGGGATACGCAGTATTTT	CSARTRVFGDTQYF
TRBV5-1	-	TRBJ1-1	few	TGCGCCAGCAGCTTGGCCTGGACAGAAAACACTGAAGCTTTCTTT	CASSLAWTENTEAFF
TRBV20-1	-	TRBJ2-6	-	TGCAGTGCTAGAGATGAGGGCTCTGGGGCCAACGTCCTGACTTTC	CSARDEGSGANVLTF
TRBV3-1	TRBD1	TRBJ1-1	-	TGTGCCAGCAGCCAAAAGGGGGCTTCAGCTTTCTTT	CASSQKGASAFF
TRBV9	-	TRBJ2-1	-	TGTGCCAGCAGCACCCGGACTACGCAAAGTTGGTTCAATGGGCAGTTCTTC	CASSTRTTQSWFNGQFF
TRBV7-9	-	TRBJ2-2	-	TGTGCCAGCAGCTCAGCTTTAGCCGGGGAGCTGTTTTTT	CASSSALAGELFF
TRBV20-1	-	TRBJ2-3	-	TGCAGTGCTATCCTTACTAGCACAGATACGCAGTATTTT	CSAILTSTDTQYF
TRBV20-1	TRBD2	TRBJ2-7	-	TGCAGTGCTAGAGGAGCTAGCGGGTATGGCACCGAGCAGTACTTC	CSARGASGYGTEQYF
TRBV29-1	TRBD1	TRBJ1-1	many	TGCAGCGTTGGGACAGGGGGAAGAACTGAAGCTTTCTTT	CSVGTGGRTEAFF
TRBV24-1	-	TRBJ2-3	-	TGTGCCACCAGTGACCCGGGCCGTCCCACAGATACGCAGTATTTT	CATSDPGRPTDTQYF
TRBV7-2	-	TRBJ1-1	-	TGTGCCAGCAGCTCTCAGGGACCGCAACTGACTGAAGCTTTCTTT	CASSSQGPQLTEAFF
TRBV7-2	-	TRBJ2-7	many	TGTGCCAGCAGTTTGTCCGGCAGGGTCGTGGACGAGCAGTACTTC	CASSLSGRVVDEQYF
TRBV6-1	TRBD1	TRBJ2-1	few	TGTGCCAGCAGTGACCACCGGACAGGGAACAATGAGCAGTTCTTC	CASSDHRTGNNEQFF
TRBV12-3/TRBV12-4	TRBD1	TRBJ1-1	once	TGTGCCAGCAGTTTAGGGGCCAGGGGGTTGACTGAAGCTTTCTTT	CASSLGARGLTEAFF
TRBV11-2	TRBD2	TRBJ2-3	few	TGTGCCAGCAGCCCACTAGCGCGGCCAGATACGCAGTATTTT	CASSPLARPDTQYF
TRBV3-1	TRBD1	TRBJ1-2	-	TGTGCCAGCAGCCAACGGACAGGGCGGTCGGAAGGCTACACCTTC	CASSQRTGRSEGYTF
TRBV4-1	-	TRBJ1-1	many	TGCGCCAGCAGCCAAGTTGAAGGAACCGTAAAACCGAACACTGAAGCTTTCTTT	CASSQVEGTVKPNTEAFF
TRBV20-1	-	TRBJ2-7	-	TGCAGTGTCCTGTCGACTAGGTCCTGCGAGCAGTACTTC	CSVLSTRSCEQYF
TRBV28	TRBD1	TRBJ2-3	-	TGTGCCAGCAGTGGGGGTAGGGACAGGACGGCAGATACGCAGTATTTT	CASSGGRDRTADTQYF
TRBV7-3	-	TRBJ2-7	-	TGTGCCAGCAGCGGGCGAGGTGGGGTTGGCTACGAGCAGTACTTC	CASSGRGGVGYEQYF
TRBV5-1	TRBD1	TRBJ2-1	-	TGCGCCAGCAGCCCTACGGCCGGGACAGGAGGGATTGGAAAGTATGAGCAGTTCTTC	CASSPTAGTGGIGKYEQFF
TRBV28	TRBD1	TRBJ2-4	few	TGTGCCAGCAGAATAGACAGGGGCGCCAAAAACATTCAGTACTTC	CASRIDRGAKNIQYF
TRBV14	TRBD1	TRBJ1-5	-	TGTGCCAGCAGCCAGACAGGGGCGGGCAATCAGCCCCAGCATTTT	CASSQTGAGNQPQHF
TRBV9	-	TRBJ1-1	-	TGTGCCAGCACCTCAGAGGGGGTGAACATGAACACTGAAGCTTTCTTT	CASTSEGVNMNTEAFF
TRBV20-1	-	TRBJ1-2	few	TGCAGTGCTCCCCCAAATCTGGGTGGCTACACCTTC	CSAPPNLGGYTF
TRBV3-1	-	TRBJ2-7	-	TGTGCCAGCAGCCAACGCCGGGACCCTCCCTACGAGCAGTACTTC	CASSQRRDPPYEQYF
TRBV6-5	-	TRBJ2-7	-	TGTGCCAGCAGTTACGTCGCCGGCGAGCAGTACTTC	CASSYVAGEQYF
TRBV5-1	-	TRBJ2-7	-	TGCGCCAGCAGCTTGAGGACGGGACCCTGGAACGAGCAGTACTTC	CASSLRTGPWNEQYF
TRBV27	TRBD2	TRBJ2-3	-	TGTGCCAGCAGTTTATCCGGACTTCGCGGGAGGGGTTTCCGCACAGATACGCAGTATTTT	CASSLSGLRGRGFRTDTQYF
TRBV10-3	-	TRBJ2-7	many	TGTGCCATCAGTGAGGGGCCCTACGAGCAGTACTTC	CAISEGPYEQYF
TRBV12-3/TRBV12-4	-	TRBJ2-3	-	TGTGCCAGCACCCCGTCGGGCAGGGTGAACGCAGATACGCAGTATTTT	CASTPSGRVNADTQYF
TRBV20-1	TRBD1	TRBJ2-7	many	TGCAGTGCTAGAGACCGGGACAGGGTATCCTACGAGCAGTACTTC	CSARDRDRVSYEQYF
TRBV29-1	-	TRBJ2-7	many	TGCAGCGTATCACTAGGGTTGGGCTCCTACGAGCAGTACTTC	CSVSLGLGSYEQYF
TRBV12-3/TRBV12-4	-	TRBJ2-3	-	TGTGCCAGCAGCCCCCAAGGGGGGGACCGCACAGATACGCAGTATTTT	CASSPQGGDRTDTQYF
TRBV30	-	TRBJ2-5	-	TGTGCCTGGGGGCTCTGGCAGGGCGACGAGACCCAGTACTTC	CAWGLWQGDETQYF
TRBV14	-	TRBJ2-7	few	TGTGCCAGCAGACAAAGAGGGGCGAATCCCAACGGGGACTACGAGCAGTACTTC	CASRQRGANPNGDYEQYF
TRBV11-2	-	TRBJ2-3	many	TGTGCCAGCAGCTTTAGTGGCAGCCTCACAGATACGCAGTATTTT	CASSFSGSLTDTQYF
TRBV25-1	TRBD1	TRBJ2-5	few	TGTGCCAGCAGACCTGGACAGGCTTCCCAAGAGACCCAGTACTTC	CASRPGQASQETQYF
TRBV2	-	TRBJ1-2	-	TGTGCCAGCAGGGATCCGGGACTTAGGCATGGCTACACCTTC	CASRDPGLRHGYTF
TRBV7-6	TRBD2	TRBJ2-3	-	TGTGCCAGCAGCTTCGGGGGGAAAGAGAACACAGATACGCAGTATTTT	CASSFGGKENTDTQYF
TRBV29-1	-	TRBJ2-1	many	TGCAGCGTTGAACTGGGGGACGGGCCGAACTACAATGAGCAGTTCTTC	CSVELGDGPNYNEQFF
TRBV20-1	-	TRBJ1-1	few	TGCAGTGCTTCCTTGGGGGGCAGGGTCACTGAAGCTTTCTTT	CSASLGGRVTEAFF
TRBV5-1	-	TRBJ2-2	-	TGCGCCAGCAATCTTAACACCGGGGAGCTGTTTTTT	CASNLNTGELFF
TRBV5-1	TRBD1	TRBJ1-3	-	TGCGCCAGCAGCTTAACAGGGGTTACGGATACGGACACCATATATTTT	CASSLTGVTDTDTIYF
TRBV29-1	-	TRBJ1-2	-	TGCAGCGTCCCCCTTGTACGACGGCAAGACCTCTATGGCTACACCTTC	CSVPLVRRQDLYGYTF
TRBV5-1	-	TRBJ1-2	-	TGCACCAGCAATTCAGGGTCCGACTATGGCTACACCTTC	CTSNSGSDYGYTF
TRBV4-2	TRBD1	TRBJ1-4	-	TGTGCCAGCAGCCCCGGGACAGTAGAAAAACTGTTTTTT	CASSPGTVEKLFF
TRBV7-2	-	TRBJ1-6	-	TGTGCCAGCAGTCTAACGGGGAGCATTTCACCCCTCCACTTT	CASSLTGSISPLHF
TRBV6-2/TRBV6-3	-	TRBJ2-3	-	TGTGCCAGCAGTTACTGGACGGCTAGCACAGATACGCAGTATTTT	CASSYWTASTDTQYF
TRBV6-6	TRBD1	TRBJ1-2	-	TGTGCCAGCAGAACCCAGGGGGCGCGACTGTATGGCTACACCTTC	CASRTQGARLYGYTF